Reported below is one T cell receptor beta chain. Its antigen is not identified. Sampling times: baseline, cycle 4 day 1, cycle 7 day 1. The sample is drawn from a study of OX40 agonist ivuxolimab in advanced cancers. Turning to the study itself: Patients treated during dose escalation were battling hepatocellular carcinoma, melanoma, renal cell or head and neck cancer.

The table came from immunoSEQ multiplex PCR; TCRdb's copy has only in-frame clones and leaves some out. The repertoire holds fewer than 90,000 clones, with about 90% as singletons. Findings and limits, study-wide: Partial responders treated at 0.1-3.0 mg/kg exhibited clonal expansion among the lowest measured. The antigen specificity of the peripheral T cells (those that were expanded) was not determined.

The sequencing here drew on CD4+ or CD8+ T cells sorted from blood, taken in a trial of the OX40 agonist ivuxolimab. This clonotype originated in an adult with an advanced solid tumor such as melanoma, head and neck, liver or kidney cancer.

DNA of the CDR3: TGTGCCAGCAGTTTATCCAGGGATTGGGGCAATGAGCAGTTCTTC. Its translation: CASSLSRDWGNEQFF. This rearrangement joins TRBV28 to TRBJ2-1, with TRBD1 as a possible D gene (5 bases). The CDR3 length is 15 residues. The germline gives CDR1 MDHEN, CDR2 SYDVKM. Trimming cost V 1 base and J 6 bases, with 13 bases left between them.